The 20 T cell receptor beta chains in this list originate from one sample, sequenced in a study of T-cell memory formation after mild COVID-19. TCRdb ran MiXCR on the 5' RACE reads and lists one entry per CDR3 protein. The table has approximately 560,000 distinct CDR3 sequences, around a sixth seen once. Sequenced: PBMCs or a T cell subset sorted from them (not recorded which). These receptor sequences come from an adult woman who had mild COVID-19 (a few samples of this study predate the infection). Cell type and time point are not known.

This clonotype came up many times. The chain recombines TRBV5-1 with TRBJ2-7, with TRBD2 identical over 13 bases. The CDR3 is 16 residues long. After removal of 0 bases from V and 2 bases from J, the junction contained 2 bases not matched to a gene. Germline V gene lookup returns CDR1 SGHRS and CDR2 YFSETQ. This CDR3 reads CASSLGGTSGTYEQYF. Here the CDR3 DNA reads TGCGCCAGCAGCTTGGGCGGGACTAGCGGGACCTACGAGCAGTACTTC.

The CDR3 region is CASSLGTSYTQYF. In DNA, the CDR3 is TGCGCCAGCAGCTTGGGGACTAGCTATACGCAGTATTTT. The chain uses TRBV5-1 and TRBJ2-3; 8 bases map to TRBD2. This CDR3 comprises 13 residues. Germline CDR1 and CDR2: SGHRS and YFSETQ. V lost 0 bases to trimming and J lost 7 bases; unmatched junction nucleotides: 1.

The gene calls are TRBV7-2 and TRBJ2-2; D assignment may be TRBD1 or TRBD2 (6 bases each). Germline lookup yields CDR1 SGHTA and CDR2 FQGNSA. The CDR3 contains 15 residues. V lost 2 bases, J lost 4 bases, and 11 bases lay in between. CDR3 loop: CASSLLQGLTGELFF. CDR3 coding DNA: TGTGCCAGCAGCTTATTACAGGGACTCACCGGGGAGCTGTTTTTT.

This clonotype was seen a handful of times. This chain's CDR3 is CASSHLGRDRSGGYTF. In DNA form, the CDR3 reads TGCGCCAGCAGCCACCTCGGAAGAGACAGGTCGGGTGGCTACACCTTC. The rearrangement links TRBV4-1 to TRBJ1-2; D is perhaps TRBD1 (6 bases). CDR1 and CDR2 from the germline V gene are MGHRA and YSYEKL. The CDR3 totals 16 residues. V was cut by 3 bases and J by 7 bases, with 21 bases left in between.

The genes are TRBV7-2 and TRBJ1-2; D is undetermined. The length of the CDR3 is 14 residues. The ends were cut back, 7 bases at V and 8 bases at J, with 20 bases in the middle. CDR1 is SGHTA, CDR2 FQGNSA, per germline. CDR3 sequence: CASTTSPPVQGYTF. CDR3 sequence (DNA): TGTGCCAGCACTACAAGTCCCCCGGTCCAAGGCTACACCTTC. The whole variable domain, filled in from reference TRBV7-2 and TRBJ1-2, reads GAGVSQSPSNKVTEKGKDVELRCDPISGHTALYWYRQSLGQGLEFLIYFQGNSAPDKSGLPSDRFSAERTGGSVSTLTIQRTQQEDSAVYLCASTTSPPVQGYTFGSGTRLTVV.

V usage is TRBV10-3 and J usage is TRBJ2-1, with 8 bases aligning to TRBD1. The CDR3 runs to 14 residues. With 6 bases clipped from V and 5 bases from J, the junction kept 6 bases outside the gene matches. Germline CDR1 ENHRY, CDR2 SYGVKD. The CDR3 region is CAISPGTGNNEQFF. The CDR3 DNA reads TGTGCCATCAGCCCCGGGACAGGTAACAATGAGCAGTTCTTC.

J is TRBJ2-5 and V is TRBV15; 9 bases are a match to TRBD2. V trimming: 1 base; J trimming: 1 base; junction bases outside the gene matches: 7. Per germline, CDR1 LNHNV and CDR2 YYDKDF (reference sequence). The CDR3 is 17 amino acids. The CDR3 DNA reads TGTGCCACCAGCAGAGGTGGCGGGAGGGCCTTCCAAGAGACCCAGTACTTC. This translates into CATSRGGGRAFQETQYF.

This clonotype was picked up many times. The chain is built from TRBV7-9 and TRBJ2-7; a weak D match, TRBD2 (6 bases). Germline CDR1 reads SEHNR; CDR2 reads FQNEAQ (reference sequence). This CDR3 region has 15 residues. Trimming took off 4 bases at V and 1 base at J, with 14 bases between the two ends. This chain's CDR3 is CASSWSTTSSYEQYF. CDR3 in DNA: TGTGCCAGCAGCTGGTCAACGACTAGTTCCTACGAGCAGTACTTC.

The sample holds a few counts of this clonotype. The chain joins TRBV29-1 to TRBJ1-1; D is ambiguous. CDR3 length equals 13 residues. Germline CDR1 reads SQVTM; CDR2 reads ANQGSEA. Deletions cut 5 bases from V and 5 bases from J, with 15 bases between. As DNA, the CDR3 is TGCAGCGTTATTCGAACCCAAGGGACTGAAGCTTTCTTT. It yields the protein CSVIRTQGTEAFF.

The CDR3 loop reads CASSLDPGALNYEQYF. CDR3 nucleotide sequence: TGTGCCAGCAGTTTGGACCCAGGGGCCCTTAATTACGAGCAGTACTTC. This chain links TRBV28 with TRBJ2-7; TRBD1 is a possible D gene (6 bases). Germline CDR1 MDHEN, CDR2 SYDVKM. The CDR3 loop spans 16 amino acids. The V gene lost 3 bases and the J gene lost 4 bases, with 19 bases spanning the gap.

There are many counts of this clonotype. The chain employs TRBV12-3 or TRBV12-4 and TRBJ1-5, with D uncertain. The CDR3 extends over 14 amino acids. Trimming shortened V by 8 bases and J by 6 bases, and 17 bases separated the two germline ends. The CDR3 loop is CASARSGDTQPQHF. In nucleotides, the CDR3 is TGTGCCAGCGCTCGATCCGGGGATACTCAGCCCCAGCATTTT.

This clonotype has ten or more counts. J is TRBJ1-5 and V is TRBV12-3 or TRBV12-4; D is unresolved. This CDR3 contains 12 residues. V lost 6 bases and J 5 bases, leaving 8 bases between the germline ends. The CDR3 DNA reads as TGTGCCAGCAGCACATCACATCAGCCCCAGCATTTT. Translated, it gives CASSTSHQPQHF.

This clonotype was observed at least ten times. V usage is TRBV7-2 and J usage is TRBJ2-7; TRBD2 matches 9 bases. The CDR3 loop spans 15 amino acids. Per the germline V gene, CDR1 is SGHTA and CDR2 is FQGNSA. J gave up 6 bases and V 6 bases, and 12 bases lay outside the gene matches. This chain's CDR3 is CASRFATGTSSEQYF. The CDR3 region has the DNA TGTGCCAGCAGGTTCGCAACCGGGACTAGCAGCGAGCAGTACTTC.

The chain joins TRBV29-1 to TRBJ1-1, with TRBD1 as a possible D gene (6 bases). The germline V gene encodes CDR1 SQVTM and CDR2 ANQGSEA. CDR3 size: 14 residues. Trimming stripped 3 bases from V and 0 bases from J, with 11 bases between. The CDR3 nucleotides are TGCAGCGTTGACAGGACAGCCTTGAACACTGAAGCTTTCTTT. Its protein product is CSVDRTALNTEAFF.

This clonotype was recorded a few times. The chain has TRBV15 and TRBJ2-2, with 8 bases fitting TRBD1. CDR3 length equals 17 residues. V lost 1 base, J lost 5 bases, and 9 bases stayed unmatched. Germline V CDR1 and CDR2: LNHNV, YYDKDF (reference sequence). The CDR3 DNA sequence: TGTGCCACCAGCAGAGTCTCCGGGACAGGTTATACCGGGGAGCTGTTTTTT. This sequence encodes CATSRVSGTGYTGELFF.

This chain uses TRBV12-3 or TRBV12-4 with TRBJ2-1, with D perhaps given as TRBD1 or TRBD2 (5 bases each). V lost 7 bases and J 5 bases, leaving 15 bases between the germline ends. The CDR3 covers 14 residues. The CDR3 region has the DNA TGTGCCAGCACCTTGAGGGGAATCGACAATGAGCAGTTCTTC. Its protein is CASTLRGIDNEQFF.

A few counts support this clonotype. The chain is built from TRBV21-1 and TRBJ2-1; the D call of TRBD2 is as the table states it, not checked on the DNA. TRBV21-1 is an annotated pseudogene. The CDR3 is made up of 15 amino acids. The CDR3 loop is CASSKTRLGPNEQFF. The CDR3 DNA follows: TGTGCCAGCAGCAAAACACGACTAGGTCCCAATGAGCAGTTCTTC.

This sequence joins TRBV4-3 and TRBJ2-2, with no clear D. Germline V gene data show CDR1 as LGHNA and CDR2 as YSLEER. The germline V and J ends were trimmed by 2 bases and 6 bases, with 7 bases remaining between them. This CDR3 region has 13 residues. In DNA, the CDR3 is TGCGCCAGCAGCCAATTTGAGGCCGGGGAGCTGTTTTTT. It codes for CASSQFEAGELFF.

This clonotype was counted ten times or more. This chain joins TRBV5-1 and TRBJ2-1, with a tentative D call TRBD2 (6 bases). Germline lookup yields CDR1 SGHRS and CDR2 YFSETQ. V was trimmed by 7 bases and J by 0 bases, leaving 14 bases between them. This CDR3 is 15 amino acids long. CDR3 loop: CASLSGQSSYNEQFF. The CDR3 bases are TGCGCCAGCTTAAGCGGGCAGAGCTCCTACAATGAGCAGTTCTTC.

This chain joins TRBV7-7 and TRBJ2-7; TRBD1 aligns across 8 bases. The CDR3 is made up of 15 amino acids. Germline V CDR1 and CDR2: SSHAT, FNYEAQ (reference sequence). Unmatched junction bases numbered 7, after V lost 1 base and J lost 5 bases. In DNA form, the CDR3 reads TGTGCCAGCAGCTTAGTCATGGACAGGGTCCACGAGCAGTACTTC. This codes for CASSLVMDRVHEQYF.